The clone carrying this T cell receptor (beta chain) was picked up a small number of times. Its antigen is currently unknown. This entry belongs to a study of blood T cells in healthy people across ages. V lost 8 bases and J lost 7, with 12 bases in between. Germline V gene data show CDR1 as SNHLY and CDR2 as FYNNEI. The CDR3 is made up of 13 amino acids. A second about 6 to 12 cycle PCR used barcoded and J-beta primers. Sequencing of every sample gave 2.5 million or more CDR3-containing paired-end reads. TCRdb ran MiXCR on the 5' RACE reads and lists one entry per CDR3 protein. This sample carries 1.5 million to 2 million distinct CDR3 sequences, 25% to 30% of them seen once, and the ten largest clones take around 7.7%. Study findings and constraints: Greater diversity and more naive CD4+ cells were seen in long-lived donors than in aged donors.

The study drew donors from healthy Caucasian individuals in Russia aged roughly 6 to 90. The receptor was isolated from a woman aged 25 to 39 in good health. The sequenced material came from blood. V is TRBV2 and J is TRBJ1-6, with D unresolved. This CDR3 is CASFGRRNSPLHF. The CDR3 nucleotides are TGTGCCAGCTTTGGGCGGCGGAATTCACCCCTCCACTTT.